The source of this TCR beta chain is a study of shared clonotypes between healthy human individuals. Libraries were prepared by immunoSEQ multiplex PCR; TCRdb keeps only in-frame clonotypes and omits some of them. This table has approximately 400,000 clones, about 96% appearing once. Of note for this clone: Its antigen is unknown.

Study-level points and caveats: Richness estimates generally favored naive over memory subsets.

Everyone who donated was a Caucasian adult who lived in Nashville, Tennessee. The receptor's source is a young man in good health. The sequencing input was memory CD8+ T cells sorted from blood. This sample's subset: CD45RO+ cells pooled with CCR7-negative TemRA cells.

Written as DNA, the CDR3 is TGTGCCAGCAGCCCGCCGACTAGCGGGAGTTCCTACAATGAGCAGTTCTTC. Protein sequence: CASSPPTSGSSYNEQFF. The chain couples TRBV7-2 to TRBJ2-1; the match to TRBD2 covers 12 bases. The CDR3 loop spans 17 amino acids. The V gene's germline CDR1 is SGHTA and CDR2 FQGNSA. J was trimmed by 1 base and V by 5 bases; bases with no gene match: 6.